This T cell receptor (beta chain) is from a study of Ad26.COV2.S vaccination and SARS-CoV-2 variants. Study-wide findings and caveats: Breadth, reportedly substantial, characterized the spike-specific CD8+ and CD4+ T cell responses after vaccination.

Note on this clone: Its antigen is unidentified.

Sequenced by immunoSEQ multiplex PCR; TCRdb stores in-frame clones only, minus some. In the table there are hundreds of thousands of clones, around 90% of which are singletons. Treatment denoted: roughly 19 received Ad26.COV2.S at low or high dose, single or two shots; about 5 received placebo; per-sample allocation not given. At day 63 after the first vaccine or placebo injection, samples were drawn. The J segment lost 6 bases and the V segment lost 3 bases, leaving 7 bases of the junction unmatched. The CDR3 is 14 amino acids. The V gene's germline CDR1 is SGHTA and CDR2 FQGNSA. V is TRBV7-2 and J is TRBJ2-7, with 8 nucleotides matching TRBD1. Sample: peripheral blood, taken in a trial of Ad26.COV2.S vaccine versus placebo. This receptor was identified in a person aged 18-65 years who received the Ad26.COV2.S COVID-19 vaccine or a placebo. The CDR3 here is CASSLGTGLGEQYF. The CDR3 nucleotides are TGTGCCAGCAGCTTGGGGACAGGACTCGGCGAGCAGTACTTC.